The 14 T cell receptor beta chains in this list originate from one sample, sequenced in a study of blood T cells in healthy people across ages. A sample-barcoded 5' primer and a J-beta primer mix were used in a second PCR of roughly 7 to 11 cycles. TCRdb passed the 5' RACE reads through MiXCR, listing each CDR3 protein once. The sample contains 1.5 million or so distinct CDR3 sequences, approximately 43% of which appear only once. The specimen was blood. All receptors come from a woman younger than 35 in good health.

The chain combines TRBV6-6 with TRBJ2-3; the match to TRBD2 covers 12 bases. Looked up from germline, CDR1 is MNHNY and CDR2 is SVGAGI (reference sequence). CDR3 size: 17 residues. The J segment lost 3 bases and the V segment lost 5 bases, leaving 9 bases of the junction unmatched. CDR3 sequence: CASSIRLAGVGTDTQYF. The CDR3, as DNA: TGTGCCAGCAGTATAAGACTAGCGGGGGTGGGTACAGATACGCAGTATTTT.

The rearrangement links TRBV20-1 to TRBJ2-3; 14 positions match TRBD2. The V gene end was trimmed by 3 bases and the J gene end by 4 bases; junction bases not matched to a gene: 12. CDR3 length: 18 residues. Germline V gene sequence: CDR1 DFQATT, CDR2 SNEGSKA (reference sequence). The CDR3: CSASTRTSGGPWADTQYF. CDR3 coding DNA: TGCAGTGCTAGTACTAGGACTAGCGGGGGGCCTTGGGCAGATACGCAGTATTTT.

The chain links TRBV20-1 to TRBJ2-5; perhaps TRBD2 as D (6 bases). The CDR3 loop spans 12 amino acids. V dropped 6 bases and J dropped 12 bases, with 20 bases sitting between them. Germline values: CDR1 DFQATT, CDR2 SNEGSKA (reference sequence). In nucleotides, the CDR3 is TGCAGTGCCATGCTAGGGGACTTTGTAAAGTACTTC. Translated, it gives CSAMLGDFVKYF.

This chain connects TRBV27 to TRBJ2-5; 13 bases match TRBD2. The CDR3 runs 17 residues. The ends lost 3 bases at V and 1 base at J; junction bases unmatched: 5. Looked up from germline, CDR1 is MNHEY and CDR2 is SMNVEV (reference sequence). CDR3 region: CASSFMGLAGSQETQYF. For the CDR3, the DNA is TGTGCCAGCAGTTTTATGGGACTAGCGGGGTCCCAAGAGACCCAGTACTTC.

V and J are TRBV6-5 and TRBJ2-1; D is unclear. The CDR3 sequence is 16 residues long. Germline loops: CDR1 MNHEY, CDR2 SVGAGI. The ends were cut back, 1 base at V and 0 bases at J, with 10 bases in the middle. The CDR3 DNA reads TGTGCCAGCAGTTACTTGGACCCGACCTCCTACAATGAGCAGTTCTTC. It codes for CASSYLDPTSYNEQFF.

This rearrangement joins TRBV20-1 to TRBJ2-1; D is undetermined. The CDR3 contains 11 residues. The V end lost 6 bases, the J end lost 5 bases, and 8 bases lay between the germline ends. Germline-derived CDR1 and CDR2 are DFQATT and SNEGSKA (reference sequence). The CDR3: CSAHLNNEQFF. The CDR3 bases are TGCAGTGCGCACCTAAACAATGAGCAGTTCTTC.

There are a few counts of this clonotype. This sequence joins TRBV11-2 and TRBJ2-7, with 8 positions matching TRBD1. V gave up 3 bases and J gave up 2 bases; unmatched junction bases: 6. Germline CDR1 SGHAT, CDR2 FQNNGV. The CDR3 has 15 residues. The CDR3 nucleotides read TGTGCCAGCAGCTTCGGACAGGGTGGGCCCTACGAGCAGTACTTC. It translates to CASSFGQGGPYEQYF.

This clonotype was picked up many times. The chain employs TRBV24-1 and TRBJ2-7, with 9 bases lining up with TRBD1. This CDR3 has 17 amino acids. J lost 4 bases, V lost 4 bases, and 13 bases had no gene match. The V gene's germline CDR1 is KGHDR and CDR2 SFDVKD. The CDR3 DNA reads TGTGCCACCAGTGAGGAGGAGGACAGGGGAGTTCCATACGAGCAGTACTTC. Protein sequence: CATSEEEDRGVPYEQYF.

This clonotype was detected only a few times. The chain employs TRBV21-1 and TRBJ2-1; no DNA check was done on the table's D call, TRBD1. TRBV21-1 is a recognized pseudogene. CDR3 length: 17 residues. For the CDR3, the DNA is TGTGCCAGCAGCCCTAGACACCCCCCGAGCTCCTACAATGAGCAGTTCTTC. Translated: CASSPRHPPSSYNEQFF.

The V call is TRBV30, the J call TRBJ2-7; D is possibly TRBD1 or TRBD2 (7 bases each). Germline values: CDR1 GTSNPN, CDR2 SVGIG (reference sequence). CDR3 length: 15 amino acids. V lost 5 bases and J lost 6, with 23 bases in between. In nucleotides, the CDR3 is TGTGCCTGGCGTCAGGGGGGGTTCACCTCTTCCGAGCAGTACTTC. It codes for CAWRQGGFTSSEQYF. Using reference TRBV30 and TRBJ2-7 for the parts outside the CDR3, the full variable domain is SQTIHQWPATLVQPVGSPLSLECTVEGTSNPNLYWYRQAAGRGLQLLFYSVGIGQISSEVPQNLSASRPQDRQFILSSKKLLLSDSGFYLCAWRQGGFTSSEQYFGPGTRLTVT.

The chain has TRBV28 and TRBJ2-7; possibly TRBD1 for D (5 bases). This CDR3 has 17 amino acids. Germline loops: CDR1 MDHEN, CDR2 SYDVKM. Trimming left V 2 bases short and J 2 bases short, with 19 bases between. For the CDR3, the DNA is TGTGCCAGCAGTTTAGTCGCCCGCAGGGAACTTACCTACGAGCAGTACTTC. The encoded protein is CASSLVARRELTYEQYF.

The chain is built from TRBV3-1 and TRBJ2-5; 11 bases align to TRBD2. Per the germline V gene, CDR1 is LGHDT and CDR2 is YNNKEL (reference sequence). This CDR3 has 16 amino acids. J was trimmed by 5 bases and V by 2 bases; bases with no gene match: 7. The CDR3 DNA follows: TGTGCCAGCAGCCAACTACTAGCGGGAGTGGGGGAGACCCAGTACTTC. Its translation: CASSQLLAGVGETQYF.

A few counts support this clonotype. The chain recombines TRBV12-3 or TRBV12-4 with TRBJ1-1; the match to TRBD1 covers 9 bases. CDR3 length: 13 amino acids. With 8 bases clipped from V and 8 bases from J, the junction kept 9 bases outside the gene matches. The DNA for the CDR3 is TGTGCCAGCGGAGCACAGGGGGCATGGGAAGCTTTCTTT. Encoded protein: CASGAQGAWEAFF.

This chain uses TRBV5-5 with TRBJ2-7; TRBD2 aligns across 7 bases. The CDR3 consists of 14 residues. V shed 2 bases, J shed 3 bases, and the junction held 5 bases outside the gene matches. Germline V gives CDR1 SGHKS, CDR2 YYEKEE (reference sequence). DNA of the CDR3: TGTGCCAGCAGCTTTGGGACTAACTTCTACGAGCAGTACTTC. It yields the protein CASSFGTNFYEQYF.